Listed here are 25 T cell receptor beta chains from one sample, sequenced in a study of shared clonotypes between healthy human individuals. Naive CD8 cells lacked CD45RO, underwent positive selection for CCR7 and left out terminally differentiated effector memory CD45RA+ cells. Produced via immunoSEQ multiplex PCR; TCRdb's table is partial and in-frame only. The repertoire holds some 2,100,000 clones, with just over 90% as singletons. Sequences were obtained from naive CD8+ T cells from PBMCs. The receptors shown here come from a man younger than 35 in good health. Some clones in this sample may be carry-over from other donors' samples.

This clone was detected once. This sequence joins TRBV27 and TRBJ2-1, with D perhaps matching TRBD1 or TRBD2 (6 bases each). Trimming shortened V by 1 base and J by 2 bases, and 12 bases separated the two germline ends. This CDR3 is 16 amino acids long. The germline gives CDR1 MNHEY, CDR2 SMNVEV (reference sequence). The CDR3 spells CASSLYAGEAYNEQFF. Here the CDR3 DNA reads TGTGCCAGCAGTTTATACGCAGGGGAGGCCTACAATGAGCAGTTCTTC.

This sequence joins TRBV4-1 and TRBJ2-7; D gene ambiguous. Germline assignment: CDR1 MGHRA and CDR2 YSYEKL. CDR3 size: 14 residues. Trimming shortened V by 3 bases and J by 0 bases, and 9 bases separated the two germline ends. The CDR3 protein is CASSHYSASYEQYF. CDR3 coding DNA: TGCGCCAGCAGCCACTACTCCGCCTCCTACGAGCAGTACTTC.

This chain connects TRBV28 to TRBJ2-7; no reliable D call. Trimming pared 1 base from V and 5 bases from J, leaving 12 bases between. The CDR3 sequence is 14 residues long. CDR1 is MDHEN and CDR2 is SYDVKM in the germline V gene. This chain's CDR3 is CASSLFGQIDEQYF. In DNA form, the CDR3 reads TGTGCCAGCAGTTTATTTGGGCAGATTGACGAGCAGTACTTC.

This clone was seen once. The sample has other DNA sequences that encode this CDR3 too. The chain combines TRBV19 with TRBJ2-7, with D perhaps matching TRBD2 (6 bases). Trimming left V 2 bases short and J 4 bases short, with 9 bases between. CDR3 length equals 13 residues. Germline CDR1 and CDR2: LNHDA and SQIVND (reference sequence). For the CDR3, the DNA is TGTGCCAGTAGTATAACGGGGGTGTACGAGCAGTACTTC. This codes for CASSITGVYEQYF.

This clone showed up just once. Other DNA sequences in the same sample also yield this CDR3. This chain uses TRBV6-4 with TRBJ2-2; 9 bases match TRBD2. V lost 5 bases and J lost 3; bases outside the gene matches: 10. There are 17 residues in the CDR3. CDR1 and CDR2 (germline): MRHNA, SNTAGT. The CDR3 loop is CASSKALAGRDTGELFF. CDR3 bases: TGTGCCAGCAGTAAAGCTCTAGCGGGGCGAGACACCGGGGAGCTGTTTTTT.

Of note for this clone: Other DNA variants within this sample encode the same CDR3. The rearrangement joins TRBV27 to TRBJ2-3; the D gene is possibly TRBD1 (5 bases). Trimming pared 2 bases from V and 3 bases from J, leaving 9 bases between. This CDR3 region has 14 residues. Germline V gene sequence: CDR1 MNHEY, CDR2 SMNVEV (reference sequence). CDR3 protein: CASSLGAGTDTQYF. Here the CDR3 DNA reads TGTGCCAGCAGTTTAGGGGCAGGGACAGATACGCAGTATTTT.

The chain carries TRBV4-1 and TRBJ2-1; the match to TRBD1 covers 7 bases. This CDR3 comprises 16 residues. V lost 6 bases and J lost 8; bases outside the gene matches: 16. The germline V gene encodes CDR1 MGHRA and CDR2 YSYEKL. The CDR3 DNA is TGCGCCAGCAGTTACCGACAGGGCGACGTTAGGGATGAGCAGTTCTTC. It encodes CASSYRQGDVRDEQFF.

CDR3 in DNA: TGCGCCAGCAGTGATGGGACACTAGACGGGTCAGATACGCAGTATTTT. This gives the protein CASSDGTLDGSDTQYF. The rearrangement joins TRBV10-1 to TRBJ2-3; possible D gene TRBD1, 6 bases. This CDR3 is 16 amino acids long. Germline V lookup: CDR1 WNHNN, CDR2 SYGVQD (reference sequence). V was pared by 3 bases and J by 4 bases, with 17 bases between.

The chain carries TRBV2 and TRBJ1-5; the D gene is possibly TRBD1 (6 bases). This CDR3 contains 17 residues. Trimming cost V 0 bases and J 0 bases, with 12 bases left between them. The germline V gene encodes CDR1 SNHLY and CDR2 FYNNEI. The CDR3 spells CASSEATGTLSNQPQHF. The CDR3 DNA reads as TGTGCCAGCAGTGAAGCCACAGGGACTCTTAGCAATCAGCCCCAGCATTTT.

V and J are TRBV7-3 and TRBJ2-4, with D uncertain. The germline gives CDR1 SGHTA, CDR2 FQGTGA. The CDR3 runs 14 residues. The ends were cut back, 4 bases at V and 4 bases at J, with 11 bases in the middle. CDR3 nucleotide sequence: TGTGCCAGCAGCTCTCCTTTGGAGAAAAACATTCAGTACTTC. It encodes CASSSPLEKNIQYF.

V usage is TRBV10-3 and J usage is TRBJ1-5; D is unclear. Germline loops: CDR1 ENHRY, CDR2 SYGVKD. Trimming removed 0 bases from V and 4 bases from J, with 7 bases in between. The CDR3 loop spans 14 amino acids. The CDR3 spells CAISESGQNQPQHF. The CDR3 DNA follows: TGTGCCATCAGTGAGTCGGGTCAGAATCAGCCCCAGCATTTT.

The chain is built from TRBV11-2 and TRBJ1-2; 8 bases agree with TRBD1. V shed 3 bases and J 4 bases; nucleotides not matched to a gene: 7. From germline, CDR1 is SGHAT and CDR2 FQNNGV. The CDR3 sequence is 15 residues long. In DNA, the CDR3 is TGTGCCAGCAGCTTCTTGACAGGGGAAAGCTATGGCTACACCTTC. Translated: CASSFLTGESYGYTF.

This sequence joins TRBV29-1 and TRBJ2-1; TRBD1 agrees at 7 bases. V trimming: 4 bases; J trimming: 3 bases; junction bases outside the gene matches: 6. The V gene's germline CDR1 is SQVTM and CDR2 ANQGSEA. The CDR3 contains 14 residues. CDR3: CSVAGQVDYNEQFF. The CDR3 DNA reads TGCAGCGTTGCAGGACAGGTAGACTACAATGAGCAGTTCTTC.

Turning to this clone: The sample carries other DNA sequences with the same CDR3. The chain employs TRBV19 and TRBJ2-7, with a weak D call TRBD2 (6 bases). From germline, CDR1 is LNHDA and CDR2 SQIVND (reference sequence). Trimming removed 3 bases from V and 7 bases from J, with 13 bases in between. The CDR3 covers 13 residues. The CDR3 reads CASSIGLGGEQYF. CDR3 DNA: TGTGCCAGTAGTATCGGTTTGGGGGGAGAGCAGTACTTC.

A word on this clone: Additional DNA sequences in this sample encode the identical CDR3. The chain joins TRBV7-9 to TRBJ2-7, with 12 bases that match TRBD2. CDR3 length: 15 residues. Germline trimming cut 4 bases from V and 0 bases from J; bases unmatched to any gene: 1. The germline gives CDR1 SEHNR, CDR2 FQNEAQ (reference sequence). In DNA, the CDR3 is TGTGCCAGCAGCTCGACTAGCGGGAGCTCCTACGAGCAGTACTTC. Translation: CASSSTSGSSYEQYF.

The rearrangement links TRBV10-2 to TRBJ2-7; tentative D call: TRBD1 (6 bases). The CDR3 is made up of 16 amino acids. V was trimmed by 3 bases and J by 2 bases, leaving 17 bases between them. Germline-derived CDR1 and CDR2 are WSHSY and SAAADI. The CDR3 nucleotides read TGCGCCAGCAGTGATTTCGATTCTACAGGGCCCTACGAGCAGTACTTC. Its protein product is CASSDFDSTGPYEQYF.

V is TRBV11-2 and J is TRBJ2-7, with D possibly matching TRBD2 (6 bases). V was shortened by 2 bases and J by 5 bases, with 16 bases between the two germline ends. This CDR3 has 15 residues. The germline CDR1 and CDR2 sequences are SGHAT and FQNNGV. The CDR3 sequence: CASSLPAEGGHEQYF. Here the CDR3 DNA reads TGTGCCAGCAGCTTACCCGCGGAGGGAGGACACGAGCAGTACTTC.

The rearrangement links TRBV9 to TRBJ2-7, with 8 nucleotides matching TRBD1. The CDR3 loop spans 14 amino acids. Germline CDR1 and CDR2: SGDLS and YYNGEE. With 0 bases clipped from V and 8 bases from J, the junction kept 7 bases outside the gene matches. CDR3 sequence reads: CASSVGDRPLKQYF. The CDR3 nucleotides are TGTGCCAGCAGCGTAGGGGACAGGCCGCTTAAGCAGTACTTC.

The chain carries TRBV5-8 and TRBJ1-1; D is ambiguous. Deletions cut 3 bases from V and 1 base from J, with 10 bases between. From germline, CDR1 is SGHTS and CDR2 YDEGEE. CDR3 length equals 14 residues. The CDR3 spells CASSYTSRNTEAFF. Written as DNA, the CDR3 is TGTGCCAGCAGCTATACTTCCAGGAACACTGAAGCTTTCTTT.

This CDR3 reads CASSSGREFGQYF. CDR3 in DNA: TGTGCCAGCAGCTCGGGGCGGGAGTTTGGGCAGTACTTC. The chain is built from TRBV6-5 and TRBJ2-7; TRBD2 aligns across 7 bases. The CDR3 length is 13 residues. Germline CDR1 reads MNHEY; CDR2 reads SVGAGI. V shed 6 bases and J 9 bases; nucleotides not matched to a gene: 11.

For the CDR3, the DNA is TGTGCCAGCAGTGAAGAGGACAGTCCAAACTATGGCTACACCTTC. Translating gives CASSEEDSPNYGYTF. This chain joins TRBV6-1 and TRBJ1-2; TRBD1 might be the D (6 bases). Trimming pared 1 base from V and 2 bases from J, leaving 11 bases between. The CDR3 consists of 15 residues. Germline CDR1 is MNHNS and CDR2 is SASEGT.

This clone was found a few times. The CDR3 region has the DNA TGTGCCAGCAGCCTAGTCCAAGAAAAACTGTTTTTT. Translating it yields CASSLVQEKLFF. V is TRBV7-9 and J is TRBJ1-4; D uncertain. The CDR3 contains 12 residues. Trimming pared 5 bases from V and 8 bases from J, leaving 9 bases between. Germline CDR1 is SEHNR and CDR2 is FQNEAQ (reference sequence). The variable domain in full, with the rest retrieved from reference TRBV7-9 and TRBJ1-4, is DTGVSQNPRHKITKRGQNVTFRCDPISEHNRLYWYRQTLGQGPEFLTYFQNEAQLEKSRLLSDRFSAERPKGSFSTLEIQRTEQGDSAMYLCASSLVQEKLFFGSGTQLSVL.

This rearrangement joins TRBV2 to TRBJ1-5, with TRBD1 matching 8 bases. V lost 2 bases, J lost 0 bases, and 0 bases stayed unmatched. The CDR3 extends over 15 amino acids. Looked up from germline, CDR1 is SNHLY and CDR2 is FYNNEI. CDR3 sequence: CASSEQGASNQPQHF. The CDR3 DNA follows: TGTGCCAGCAGTGAACAGGGGGCTAGCAATCAGCCCCAGCATTTT.

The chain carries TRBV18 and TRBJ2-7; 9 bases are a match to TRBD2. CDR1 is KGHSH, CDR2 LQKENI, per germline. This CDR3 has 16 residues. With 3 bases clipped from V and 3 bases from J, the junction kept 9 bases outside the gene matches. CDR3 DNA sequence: TGTGCCAGCTCACCCCCGCCTGCGACTAGCGGCTACGAGCAGTACTTC. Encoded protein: CASSPPPATSGYEQYF.

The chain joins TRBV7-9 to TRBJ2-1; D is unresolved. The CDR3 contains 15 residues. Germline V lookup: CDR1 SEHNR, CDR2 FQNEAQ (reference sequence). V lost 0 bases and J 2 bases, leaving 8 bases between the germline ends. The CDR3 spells CASSLAYSAYNEQFF. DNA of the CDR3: TGTGCCAGCAGCTTAGCGTACAGCGCCTACAATGAGCAGTTCTTC.